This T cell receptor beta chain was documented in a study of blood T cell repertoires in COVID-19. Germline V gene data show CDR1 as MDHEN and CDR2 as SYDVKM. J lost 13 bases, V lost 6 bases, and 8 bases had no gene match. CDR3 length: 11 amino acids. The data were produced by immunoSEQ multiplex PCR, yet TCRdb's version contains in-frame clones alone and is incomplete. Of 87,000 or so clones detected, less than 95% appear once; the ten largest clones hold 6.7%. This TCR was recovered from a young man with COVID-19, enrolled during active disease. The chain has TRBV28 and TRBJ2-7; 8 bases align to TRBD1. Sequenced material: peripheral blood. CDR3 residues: CASSPGQVFYF. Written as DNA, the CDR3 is TGTGCCAGCAGCCCGGGACAGGTCTTTTACTTC.